This T cell receptor (beta chain) was documented in a study of cytomegalovirus exposure and HLA in healthy donors (dated by TCRdb to the late 2010s). The study in broad terms: An earlier analysis of approximately 640 of the donors reported 250 to 300 Gb of sequence data and 117 million unique TCR beta sequences from about 179 million T cells. Both class I and class II loci were covered by HLA typing, at four-digit resolution. An earlier analysis of some 600 of the donors applied high-throughput TCR beta sequencing to assess whether each TCR beta V gene segment acted as functional or pseudogenic. To predict cytomegalovirus infection status, the study brought together high-throughput TCR immunosequencing, statistical association of individual TCRs with disease status, and machine learning. The number of typed donors differed by locus: about 629-640 for A, B, C, DRB1 and DQB1; 522 for DQA1; 600 to 610 for DPA1; and 400 to 480 for DPB1. Across approximately 400 genotyped donors of the cohort, an average of roughly 250,000 unique TCR beta nucleotide sequences per donor were sequenced, and approximately 17% of those sequences were non-productive. Rather than drawing on any new phenotypic data, the later analysis identified candidate immune exposures from TCR beta sequences and the way those sequences occurred across donors. The study aimed to test whether signatures of past pathogen exposure could be identified by cataloging public T cell receptors. About 5 DR-DQ haplotypes were handled as single units for association and clustering, since linkage in the cohort was strong. Every repertoire in the discovery cohort had been generated on one and the same sequencing platform. To study patterns of TCR occurrence, a later analysis re-analyzed previously published TCR beta repertoires from around 700 donors and added high-resolution HLA genotyping. A separate validation cohort of 100 to 150 different subjects was used in addition to the approximately 670-subject first cohort. Alongside the repertoire data, information on donor age, sex, ethnicity and CMV serostatus was compiled. About 330 gigabases of sequencing data and 91 million or so unique TCR sequences made up an early release that covered some 640 HLA-typed donors. Of the roughly 400 genotyped donors, roughly 76% were placed in the genetic ancestry cluster associated with self-reported Caucasian donors. The study profiled the T cell repertoires of 666 subjects by immunosequencing and related them to cytomegalovirus serostatus. Genome-wide SNP genotypes for about 60% of the 666 donors were used in a later genetic analysis, which treated that subset as a discovery cohort.

The junction shows trimming of 6 bases on V and 4 bases on J, and the gene matches do not reach 21 bases of it. From cysteine to phenylalanine, the CDR3 is 17 amino acids long. This entry keeps only the CDR3 DNA: 51 bases, framed from base 1. The germline V gene gives CDR1 as SQVTM and CDR2 as ANQGSEA. The cohort consisted of 600 to 700 healthy bone marrow donors. At the time of sampling, all cohort members were nominally healthy, though unrecorded immune exposures were likely present. The donor tested CMV seronegative and was one of the 352 seronegative cohort members. A peripheral blood sample was collected from each donor, and TCR beta sequencing was performed on peripheral blood mononuclear cells. The Qiagen DNeasy Blood Extraction Kit was used to extract genomic DNA from the blood cell samples. Remarks on this clone: Its antigen remains undetermined. Per-base quality was not reported, and no clone a single base away is much larger than it.

The full study reports these points: According to a later genetic analysis, donors in an Asian-associated ancestry cluster had fewer N-insertions in productive TCRs than the approximately 690-donor mean. In both the original and validation cohorts, the classifier was reported to diagnose cytomegalovirus status with high specificity and sensitivity. Presence/absence analyses assumed roughly uniform sequencing depth across donors, an assumption that may not hold. Roughly 15 rarely observed V segments, including chromosome 9 orphons, were excluded from the earlier analysis of a few hundred of the donors because counts were too low. The 87-base-pair reads could not distinguish some IMGT-functional V segments, including TRBV6-2 and TRBV6-3, so those segments were excluded. Most TCR sequences were seen in very few donors, while some public TCRs were found in many individuals. A further reported finding was that TCR beta sequences accurately predicted the HLA-A and HLA-B alleles for most subjects in the first cohort. A cluster of highly shared sequence variants was judged likely to be a technical artifact of the sequencing pipeline. At a false discovery rate of 0.05, a later analysis linked 16,951 TCR beta sequences to specific HLA alleles. In a later analysis, HLA-associated TCR beta chains showed more clonal expansion and lower generation probabilities than non-associated chains that were equally common. In a later analysis, TCR association rates were found to vary across HLA loci, with the most associated TCRs seen for DRB1 alleles and the fewest for HLA-C alleles. Because HLA typing was unavailable for some donors at each locus, only the typed subset was used in association tests. According to a later analysis, most CMV-associated TCR beta chains appeared to be HLA-restricted, and the HLA associations seemed to be driven largely by CMV exposure. Only TCR beta chains were sequenced in this cohort, and the absence of alpha or paired-chain data limited detectable features. V-gene and J-gene trimming of TCR beta chains was associated with a missense DCLRE1C variant in a later genetic analysis, and the association was replicated in an independent cohort. CMV serostatus was the only immune exposure information available for the cohort. According to a later analysis, parvovirus B19, influenza, CMV and Epstein-Barr virus appeared linked to several top co-occurrence clusters. In vitro tests confirmed that a few of the cytomegalovirus-associated TCR beta chains recognize cytomegalovirus antigens. Correlated functional status among segregating V segments might be attributable to linkage disequilibrium, but an unknown experimental factor could not be ruled out. When HLA alleles, especially DR and DQ, strongly co-occurred, attributing TCR associations to individual alleles was difficult. In an earlier analysis of under 600 of the donors, most TCR beta V segments were observed in productive rearrangements about 87% or about 30% of the time, broadly matching IMGT annotations. The study listed 150 to 200 TCR beta chains as associated with cytomegalovirus. The authors suggested that the approach could potentially be extended to other disease states and immunological phenotypes.

Libraries were built with the immunoSEQ multiplex PCR assay. A mixture of 60 forward primers for TCR Vbeta segments and 13 reverse primers for TCR Jbeta segments was used in the multiplex PCR. A multiplex PCR assay on genomic DNA amplified the CDR3 region of rearranged TCR beta genes. The amplified TCR beta libraries were sequenced on the Illumina HiSeq System as 87-base-pair reads. The published analysis was carried out like this. Across the 500 to 750 repertoires, a later analysis counted 75 million to 90 million unique TCR beta chains, some 11 million of which were shared by at least two donors. Raw reads were error-corrected and collapsed into unique sequences by a nearest-neighbor algorithm in which closely related sequences were merged to remove PCR and sequencing errors. Alignment of CDR3 sequences to IMGT reference sequences was used to assign V, D and J gene segments. For a sequence to be retained, a match of at least six nucleotides was required to both a V gene segment and a J gene segment. A rearrangement counted as productive if the CDR3 had no stop codons and remained in frame with V and J, and every other rearrangement counted as non-productive. CDR3 was defined by IMGT convention, running from the second conserved V-encoded cysteine to the conserved J-encoded phenylalanine. In an earlier analysis of around 540 of the donors, sequences lacking an unambiguous match to a single V gene segment were excluded. In an earlier analysis of a few hundred of the donors, a V segment was called functional when productive rearrangements were above 56.7%, and segregating when the standard deviation between donors exceeded 5%. A statistical classification framework was built for diagnosing cytomegalovirus status from the catalog of TCR beta chain sequences. In a later analysis, V and J genes were assigned by comparing TCR nucleotide sequences against IMGT/GENE-DB human TR gene sequences. The TCRdist pipeline was used in a later analysis to assign CDR3 sequences and most-parsimonious VDJ recombination scenarios. In a later analysis, each TCR beta chain was defined by its CDR3 amino acid sequence together with its V-gene family, and reads without a unique V-gene family were excluded. In a later analysis, 550 to 650 highly shared, low-generation-probability nucleotide sequences were removed to address suspected cross-contamination and a sequencing artifact. A later analysis calculated a clonal expansion index for each public chain from normalized within-repertoire ranks of inferred template counts. Generation probabilities in a later analysis came from a VDJ recombination model fitted to out-of-frame rearrangements, and those results were checked against IGoR. In a later analysis, TCR-TCR, TCR-HLA and TCR-CMV co-occurrence was scored with hypergeometric tests, and a repertoire-size bias correction was applied to TCR pairs. A later analysis estimated false discovery rates by permuting HLA or CMV assignments 20 times. In a later analysis, co-occurring TCRs were grouped using DBSCAN, and TCRdist sequence similarity was added for clustering within HLA-allele-positive subsets. Repertoires with fewer than 30,000 or more than 120,000 public chains were left out of co-occurrence clustering, as were four to six repertoires with anomalous nucleotide sharing. Imported from immuneACCESS, the table was reduced by TCRdb to in-frame sequences with V and J called. These copies leave out some clones; in studies compared against another copy, an unresolved V gene accounts for under half, and the cause of the remainder is not known. V and J calls and clone size are copied from that table; D and trimming were computed from the DNA. The sample contains around 120,000 clones, 65% to 80% of them found a single time. The leading ten clones occupy 3% to 3.5% of the sample.

Sequenced material: PBMCs. This TCR was recovered from a woman aged 40-49 years in good health and CMV-seronegative. The chain is encoded by TRBV29-1 joined to TRBJ2-7; 7 bases in the middle match TRBD2. The DNA sequence reads TGCAGCGTCCAGGGCCCAGGGCGGGCGGGAGCCAGGTACGAGCAGTACTTC. Translated, it gives CSVQGPGRAGARYEQYF.